The rows below give T cell receptor beta chains drawn from one sample of a study of blood T cell repertoires in COVID-19. Measured with immunoSEQ multiplex PCR; TCRdb has only the in-frame clones, and not every one. The sample carries about 190,000 clones, approximately 79% recorded once. Sequencing was performed on peripheral blood. The origin of the receptors is a man aged 50-60 years who had recovered from COVID-19. Each CDR3 is given with its conserved first and last residue. Each record gives: CDR3 length, clone size, D gene, J gene, V gene, CDR3 DNA, CDR3 protein. The D gene is left open where the match is weak. Not every row has a clone size; where given, it reads once, few, many or a size class.

15	.	TRBD1	TRBJ2-1	TRBV11-1	TGTGCCAGCAGAGGACAGGGTGGGTCGGTGGATGAGCAGTTCTTC	CASRGQGGSVDEQFF
15	.	TRBD2	TRBJ2-2	TRBV18	TGTGCCAGCTCCCCTAGCGGGAGACACACCGGGGAGCTGTTTTTT	CASSPSGRHTGELFF
19	few	TRBD1	TRBJ1-5	TRBV19	TGTGCCAGTAGTATAACTGGGACAGGGGGCGTTTGGGGCAATCAGCCCCAGCATTTT	CASSITGTGGVWGNQPQHF
11	.	.	TRBJ2-5	TRBV14	TGTGCCAGCAGCCAGTATGAGACCCAGTACTTC	CASSQYETQYF
14	.	TRBD1	TRBJ1-5	TRBV3-1/TRBV3-2	TGTGCCAGCAGCCTCAACAGGGGGCAACGGCCCCAGCATTTT	CASSLNRGQRPQHF
15	.	TRBD2	TRBJ2-7	TRBV3-1/TRBV3-2	TGTGCCAGCAGCCCCTGGACTAGCGGGACCTACGAGCAGTACTTC	CASSPWTSGTYEQYF
15	.	.	TRBJ2-7	TRBV10-2	TGCGCCAGCAGTGAGAACAGGTTTATAATGAGCGAGCAGTACTTC	CASSENRFIMSEQYF
12	.	.	TRBJ1-2	TRBV30	TGTGCCTGGAGTCCGGACAGTTATGGCTACACCTTC	CAWSPDSYGYTF
14	.	TRBD1	TRBJ1-5	TRBV19	TGTGCCAGTAGTACCACAGGGGGCGTTCAGCCCCAGCATTTT	CASSTTGGVQPQHF
14	.	TRBD1	TRBJ2-1	TRBV24-1	TGTGCCACCAGTGACAACAGGGGGTACAATGAGCAGTTCTTC	CATSDNRGYNEQFF
14	.	TRBD1	TRBJ1-5	TRBV28	TGTGCCAGCAGTTCCCCGGACAGGGCCCAGCCCCAGCATTTT	CASSSPDRAQPQHF
13	.	.	TRBJ2-1	TRBV11-3	TGTGCCAGCAGCTTAGGACCCCAGGATGAGCAGTTCTTC	CASSLGPQDEQFF
14	.	.	TRBJ2-5	TRBV11-3	TGTGCCAGCAGCTCCCCCGACGGGGGAGAGACCCAGTACTTC	CASSSPDGGETQYF
14	.	TRBD2	TRBJ2-7	TRBV28	TGTGCCAGCAGTAGCGGGACGGTAATCTACGAGCAGTACTTC	CASSSGTVIYEQYF
14	.	.	TRBJ2-5	TRBV7-2	TGTGCCAGCAGCCTGGGACTGCCGGCCGAGACCCAGTACTTC	CASSLGLPAETQYF
17	.	TRBD1	TRBJ1-5	TRBV28	TGTGCCAGCAGTTCCTCACAAGACAGGGTGAGCAATCAGCCCCAGCATTTT	CASSSSQDRVSNQPQHF
12	.	.	TRBJ2-3	TRBV5-8	TGTGCCAGCAGCCCATCTAGGGGTACGCAGTATTTT	CASSPSRGTQYF
16	few	TRBD1	TRBJ2-7	TRBV27	TGTGCCAGCAGTTCACCGACAGGGGTCAGAACCTACGAGCAGTACTTC	CASSSPTGVRTYEQYF
18	.	.	TRBJ2-2	TRBV4-1	TGCGCCAGCAGCCAATTTGCAGCGGGCCTGGCGAACACCGGGGAGCTGTTTTTT	CASSQFAAGLANTGELFF
15	.	.	TRBJ2-5	TRBV3-1/TRBV3-2	TGTGCCAGCAGCCAGCCTGTAGGACTTAAAGAGACCCAGTACTTC	CASSQPVGLKETQYF
14	.	.	TRBJ1-1	TRBV10-3	TGTGCCATCAGTGTTGGGGCCAGGAACACTGAAGCTTTCTTT	CAISVGARNTEAFF
15	.	TRBD2	TRBJ2-1	TRBV11-3	TGTGCCAGCAGCTTACGAGCGGGAGGGGGAAGTGAGCAGTTCTTC	CASSLRAGGGSEQFF
16	.	TRBD2	TRBJ2-1	TRBV28	TGTGCCAGCAGTTTCAGGACTAGCGGGAGAGGAAATGAGCAGTTCTTC	CASSFRTSGRGNEQFF
12	.	TRBD1	TRBJ1-2	TRBV29-1	TGCAGCGTTGCAGGGGGCGCGAATGGCTACACCTTC	CSVAGGANGYTF
18	few	.	TRBJ1-2	TRBV30	TGTGCCTGGAGTCCAAAGTCTCTGGGGGAGGGGATCGGCTATGGCTACACCTTC	CAWSPKSLGEGIGYGYTF
14	.	.	TRBJ2-5	TRBV14	TGTGCCAGCAGCCCAACCGGGACTGGGGAGACCCAGTACTTC	CASSPTGTGETQYF
18	.	TRBD2	TRBJ2-3	TRBV4-2	TGTGCCAGCAGCCAAACCGGGACTAGCGGGAGCCCGCCGGATACGCAGTATTTT	CASSQTGTSGSPPDTQYF
13	.	.	TRBJ1-1	TRBV11-2	TGTGCCAGCAGCTCAGACATGAACACTGAAGCTTTCTTT	CASSSDMNTEAFF
15	once	.	TRBJ2-1	TRBV19	TGTGCCAGTAGTATGGGTAGCGGAGCGTACAATGAGCAGTTCTTC	CASSMGSGAYNEQFF
13	.	.	TRBJ1-1	TRBV7-3	TGTGCCAGCAGCTTAGGGGTCGGGACAGAAGCTTTCTTT	CASSLGVGTEAFF
15	few	TRBD1	TRBJ1-2	TRBV10-3	TGTGCCATCAGTGAAAGGGACAGGGAGTCGGATGGCTACACCTTC	CAISERDRESDGYTF
14	.	TRBD1	TRBJ1-1	TRBV10-1	TGCGCCAGCAGCCCAGGGGGATGGGGGGAGATCGCTTTCTTT	CASSPGGWGEIAFF
16	.	.	TRBJ2-2	TRBV5-6	TGTGCCAGCAGCTTGGCCGAAGGACAGAACACCGGGGAGCTGTTTTTT	CASSLAEGQNTGELFF
12	.	.	TRBJ2-7	TRBV12-3/TRBV12-4	TGTGCCAGCAGCTTGACTAGGGGCGAGCAGTACTTC	CASSLTRGEQYF
15	.	.	TRBJ2-4	TRBV4-1	TGCGCCAGCAGCCAAGAAGGTCACGGCGGAAACATTCAGTACTTC	CASSQEGHGGNIQYF
17	.	TRBD2	TRBJ2-3	TRBV7-3	TGTGCCAGCAGCTTGCTGACTAGCGGGAGCGGCACAGATACGCAGTATTTT	CASSLLTSGSGTDTQYF
14	.	TRBD1	TRBJ1-6	TRBV4-3	TGCGCCAGCAGCCGTCAGGGGGATAATTCACCCCTCCACTTT	CASSRQGDNSPLHF
13	.	TRBD1	TRBJ1-2	TRBV12-3/TRBV12-4	TGTGCCAGCAGTCAGACAGGGGACGGAGGCTACACCTTC	CASSQTGDGGYTF
15	.	TRBD1	TRBJ1-2	TRBV5-4	TGTGCCAGCAGCTTTTCCTTAGGAGGGGGCGCGGGCTACACCTTC	CASSFSLGGGAGYTF
16	.	TRBD1	TRBJ1-6	TRBV10-3	TGTGCCATCAGTGACCAGGGGGGACTCTATAATTCACCCCTCCACTTT	CAISDQGGLYNSPLHF
16	.	.	TRBJ2-3	TRBV28	TGTGCCAGCAGTTTCCCGCGCTTATTTAGCACAGATACGCAGTATTTT	CASSFPRLFSTDTQYF
14	.	.	TRBJ2-1	TRBV20-1	TGCAGTGCTAGTAGGTCGGCCCCTAGGGGTGAGCAGTTCTTC	CSASRSAPRGEQFF
14	.	.	TRBJ1-6	TRBV7-9	TGTGCCAGCAGCAAATCAGGGGCGAATTCACCCCTCCACTTT	CASSKSGANSPLHF
16	.	TRBD1	TRBJ1-2	TRBV19	TGTGCCAGTAGTAGAAGGGACAGGGGGTACGACTATGGCTACACCTTC	CASSRRDRGYDYGYTF
14	.	TRBD1	TRBJ1-2	TRBV6-5	TGTGCCAGCAGGGGACAGGCCGCCTATTATGGCTACACCTTC	CASRGQAAYYGYTF
18	few	TRBD2	TRBJ2-5	TRBV6-2/TRBV6-3	TGTGCCAGCAGTTACTCCCGGGGACTAGCAGGGAATCAAGAGACCCAGTACTTC	CASSYSRGLAGNQETQYF
14	once	.	TRBJ1-3	TRBV7-9	TGTGCCAGCAGCACCATCAGGGGTGGAAACACCATATATTTT	CASSTIRGGNTIYF
18	.	TRBD1	TRBJ1-4	TRBV2	TGTGCCAGCAGGAGCCGGAGGACAGGGTCGGCAACTAATGAAAAACTGTTTTTT	CASRSRRTGSATNEKLFF
16	once	.	TRBJ2-7	TRBV5-1	TGCGCCAGCAGCTTGGGTCCGGGGGTGAAATCCTACGAGCAGTACTTC	CASSLGPGVKSYEQYF
15	.	.	TRBJ1-4	TRBV18	TGTGCCAGCTCACGGACAATTGCAACTAATGAAAAACTGTTTTTT	CASSRTIATNEKLFF
12	.	.	TRBJ1-5	TRBV10-2	TGCGCCATCCAGGACACTAATCAGCCCCAGCATTTT	CAIQDTNQPQHF
13	many	TRBD2	TRBJ2-7	TRBV10-3	TGTGCCATCAGTGACTCAAGCGGGAGGGAGCAGTACTTC	CAISDSSGREQYF
13	.	TRBD1	TRBJ2-7	TRBV12-3/TRBV12-4	TGTGCCAGCAGACTAAGAGACAGGGGGCCCAAGTACTTC	CASRLRDRGPKYF
14	.	.	TRBJ1-5	TRBV7-2	TGTGCCAGCAGCTTCCCTTCAGGGTCTGGGCCCCAGCATTTT	CASSFPSGSGPQHF
14	.	.	TRBJ1-4	TRBV11-2	TGTGCCAGCAGCTTCGGGGGAGAACGGGAAAAACTGTTTTTT	CASSFGGEREKLFF
11	.	.	TRBJ2-7	TRBV6-5	TGTGCCAGCAGTTTTAGTCGGGAGCAGTACTTC	CASSFSREQYF